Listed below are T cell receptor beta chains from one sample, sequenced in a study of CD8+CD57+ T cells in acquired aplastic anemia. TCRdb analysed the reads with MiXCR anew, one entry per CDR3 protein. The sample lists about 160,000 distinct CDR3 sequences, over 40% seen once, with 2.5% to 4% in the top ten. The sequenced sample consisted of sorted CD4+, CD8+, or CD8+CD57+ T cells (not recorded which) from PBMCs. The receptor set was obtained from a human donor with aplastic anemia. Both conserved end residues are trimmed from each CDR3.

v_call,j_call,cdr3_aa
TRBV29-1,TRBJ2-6,SALAPTGANVLT
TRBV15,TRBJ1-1,ATNRDRGRIIEAF
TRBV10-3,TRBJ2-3,AISGTSGGDTQY
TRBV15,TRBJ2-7,ATSRDGIPYEQY
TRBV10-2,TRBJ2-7,ASSEREGRNTDTQY
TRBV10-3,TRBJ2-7,AISDPGQSSYEQY
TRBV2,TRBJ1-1,ASSDRGVGTEAF
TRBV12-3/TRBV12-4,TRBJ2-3,ASSLALRDTQY
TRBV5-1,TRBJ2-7,ASSLGRDEQY
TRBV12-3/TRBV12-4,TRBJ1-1,ASSFGTGPGTEAF
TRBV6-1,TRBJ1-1,ASRRQGETF
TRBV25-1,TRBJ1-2,ASSELGTGVHGYT
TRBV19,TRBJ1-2,ASTSNYGYT
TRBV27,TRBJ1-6,ASSSTGQSPLH
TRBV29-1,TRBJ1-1,SVVPKGKTEAF
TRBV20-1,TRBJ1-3,SAYTGVSGNTIY